These 12 T cell receptor beta chains were all obtained from the same sample, sequenced in a study of metastatic and nonmetastatic thyroid tumors. Until they underwent thyroid surgery, no patient had received any treatment. TCRdb ran MiXCR on the PCR reads. Of 15,000 or so clones in the sample, around a quarter were seen once. The sample consisted of adjacent normal tissue. The receptors originated from a female donor with papillary thyroid cancer or a benign thyroid nodule (not recorded which). Some clones in this sample may be carry-over from other donors' samples.

The table lists this clone with a few counts. The CDR3 loop is CSAPSSISGGPPYEQYF. The CDR3 DNA reads TGCAGTGCTCCCTCTTCTATTTCCGGGGGTCCACCCTACGAGCAGTACTTC. This chain joins TRBV20-1 and TRBJ2-7, with TRBD2 as a possible D gene (6 bases). Germline values: CDR1 DFQATT, CDR2 SNEGSKA (reference sequence). The CDR3 spans 17 residues. Deletions cut 5 bases from V and 2 bases from J, with 25 bases between.

The V and J genes are TRBV5-1 and TRBJ2-7; D might be TRBD2 (6 bases). The V gene's germline CDR1 is SGHRS and CDR2 YFSETQ. Deletions cut 7 bases from V and 0 bases from J, with 17 bases between. The CDR3 spans 15 residues. CDR3 coding DNA: TGCGCCAGCCGATACGGGACTGACAACTCCTACGAGCAGTACTTC. It specifies CASRYGTDNSYEQYF.

This rearrangement joins TRBV19 to TRBJ1-6; unclear D gene. V lost 4 bases to trimming and J lost 7 bases, with 11 bases between them. Germline assignment: CDR1 LNHDA and CDR2 SQIVND (reference sequence). The CDR3 runs to 14 residues. DNA for the CDR3: TGTGCCAGTAGTAATCGGGCGGACAATTCACCCCTCCACTTT. Translating it yields CASSNRADNSPLHF.

This rearrangement joins TRBV5-1 to TRBJ1-6; D is unclear. The CDR3 is made up of 13 amino acids. Germline V gene lookup returns CDR1 SGHRS and CDR2 YFSETQ. The ends were cut back, 2 bases at V and 10 bases at J, with 10 bases in the middle. The CDR3 sequence is CASSFERTSPLHF. In DNA form, the CDR3 reads TGCGCCAGCAGCTTTGAACGGACCTCACCCCTCCACTTT. Full variable domain (missing parts from reference TRBV5-1 and TRBJ1-6): KAGVTQTPRYLIKTRGQQVTLSCSPISGHRSVSWYQQTPGQGLQFLFEYFSETQRNKGNFPGRFSGRQFSNSRSEMNVSTLELGDSALYLCASSFERTSPLHFGNGTRLTVT.

The chain employs TRBV7-2 and TRBJ2-3, with 9 nucleotides matching TRBD2. CDR1 is SGHTA and CDR2 is FQGNSA in the germline V gene. This CDR3 contains 14 residues. J gave up 6 bases and V 2 bases, and 3 bases lay outside the gene matches. The CDR3 nucleotides read TGTGCCAGCAGCTTACGGGCGGGAGGGGATACGCAGTATTTT. It translates to CASSLRAGGDTQYF.

This clone appeared a few times. This chain's CDR3 is CASNPNVGAAYEQYF. In nucleotides, the CDR3 is TGCGCCAGCAACCCTAATGTGGGGGCTGCCTACGAGCAGTACTTC. This chain connects TRBV10-2 to TRBJ2-7; the D gene is possibly TRBD1 (6 bases). CDR1 and CDR2 from the germline V gene are WSHSY and SAAADI. V shed 7 bases and J shed 2 bases, with 18 bases lying between them. The CDR3 is made up of 15 amino acids.

The V call is TRBV15, the J call TRBJ2-1, with 9 bases matching TRBD2. This CDR3 spans 14 amino acids. V shed 6 bases and J 6 bases; nucleotides not matched to a gene: 6. Germline-derived CDR1 and CDR2 are LNHNV and YYDKDF (reference sequence). For the CDR3, the DNA is TGTGCCACCAGGGGGGTTAGCGGGAGCAATGAGCAGTTCTTC. Residues: CATRGVSGSNEQFF. Full variable domain (rest looked up from reference TRBV15 and TRBJ2-1): DAMVIQNPRYQVTQFGKPVTLSCSQTLNHNVMYWYQQKSSQAPKLLFHYYDKDFNNEADTPDNFQSRRPNTSFCFLDIRSPGLGDTAMYLCATRGVSGSNEQFFGPGTRLTVL.

The V and J genes are TRBV15 and TRBJ2-1; D is unclear. Trimming stripped 3 bases from V and 7 bases from J, with 10 bases between. The CDR3 runs 13 residues. The germline V gene encodes CDR1 LNHNV and CDR2 YYDKDF (reference sequence). The CDR3 region has the DNA TGTGCCACCAGCAGTTCTCCTGGGAATGAGCAGTTCTTC. Its translation: CATSSSPGNEQFF.

This clone showed up just a few times. The chain recombines TRBV20-1 with TRBJ1-1; D perhaps matches TRBD1 (6 bases). Germline assignment: CDR1 DFQATT and CDR2 SNEGSKA (reference sequence). The CDR3 length is 14 residues. V was trimmed by 0 bases and J by 4 bases, leaving 12 bases between them. CDR3 protein: CSARDQGRGTEAFF. The CDR3 nucleotides read TGCAGTGCTAGAGACCAGGGGAGAGGCACTGAAGCTTTCTTT.

This sequence joins TRBV28 and TRBJ2-7, with TRBD2 as a possible D gene (6 bases). This CDR3 is 17 amino acids long. Looked up from germline, CDR1 is MDHEN and CDR2 is SYDVKM. Trimming removed 7 bases from V and 3 bases from J, with 25 bases in between. The CDR3 bases are TGTGCCAGCAATACCCACATCAGCCGGGTGGGAGGCTACGAGCAGTACTTC. This gives the protein CASNTHISRVGGYEQYF.

Remarks on this clone: The CDR3 does not end in the conserved phenylalanine or tryptophan, so this is likely a read error. The chain combines TRBV5-1 with TRBJ1-3; D not resolved. In germline, CDR1 is SGHRS, CDR2 YFSETQ. The V gene lost 0 bases and the J gene lost 4 bases, with 14 bases spanning the gap. This CDR3 has 16 amino acids. The CDR3, as DNA: TGCGCCAGCAGCTTGGGCGGTCCTGGGTCAGGAAACACCATATATGAT. Its protein is CASSLGGPGSGNTIYD.

This chain links TRBV24-1 with TRBJ2-3; 7 nucleotides align to TRBD1. In germline, CDR1 is KGHDR, CDR2 SFDVKD. The CDR3 runs 17 residues. The trim removed 6 bases at V and 1 base at J, leaving 12 bases unmatched. The CDR3 DNA reads TGTGCCACCAGTCATCCCGAAGTAACAGGGGGCACAGATACGCAGTATTTT. This codes for CATSHPEVTGGTDTQYF.